This TCR beta chain was observed in a study of identical twins (dated by TCRdb to the mid-2010s). Study-wide context: To test whether fetal clonotypes persist, this study deep-sequenced TCR alpha and beta repertoires from monozygotic twins, from unrelated adults of various ages, and from cord blood. To rule out contamination, the twin experiments were replicated at different times with different library preparation protocols. The investigation overall reported the following: A weaker excess of twin sharing was found in beta out-of-frame sequences because the signal-to-noise ratio was lowered by fewer shared sequences. Fewer insertions were carried by abundant cord blood beta clonotypes, a similar but weaker trend appeared in young adult naive repertoires, and no such trend appeared in memory repertoires. Compared with coincidental sharing between unrelated individuals, out-of-frame TCR alpha sequences shared between twins showed an excess of sequences with low generation probability. Zero-insertion analyses could be partly confounded by invariant T cells such as MAIT and iNKT, although diverse VJ usage argued against such confounding for most clonotypes. In monozygotic twins, out-of-frame TCR alpha sharing was systematically underestimated by recombination models, although the models agreed with sharing between unrelated individuals. Because the same donors could not be followed over many years, conclusions were based on cross-sectional statistical analysis.

The CDR3, from cysteine to phenylalanine, totals 16 residues. The only DNA kept is the CDR3, 48 bases in frame from the first base. Via the germline V gene, CDR1 is MNHEY and CDR2 SVGEGT. Trimming costs V 0 bases and J 0 bases, and their ends lie 9 bases apart. Regarding this clonotype: Its antigen is still unknown. Base qualities are not at hand, and no much larger clone is one base apart.

The library came from 5' RACE. For sequencing, an Illumina HiSeq 2000 was employed. Template switching introduced a universal primer binding site; the final cDNA contained a unique molecular identifier, enabling accurate counting of TCR cDNA molecules. Specific primers in the conserved constant-segment region were used to synthesize first-strand cDNA for the TCR alpha and beta chains. To control for contamination, each cDNA library was double barcoded with a SMART-Mk sample barcode plus Illumina barcodes. TruSeq adapter sequences, together with Illumina sample barcodes, were added in two successive PCR steps. The Illumina HiSeq platform was used with custom primers to sequence TCR alpha and beta cDNA libraries. For the original study's pipeline: Raw reads were processed with MiGEC to extract unique molecular identifiers, and MiXCR was used to determine CDR3 positions. Recombination models were inferred per individual with the repgenHMM and IGoR tools using an EM algorithm. The analysis of shared clonotypes was done with the tcR package in R, with sharing normalized by the product of cloneset sizes. To study raw recombination without the effects of thymic and clonal selection, out-of-frame nonproductive sequences were analyzed. TCRdb reran the public reads through fastp at Q25 and MiXCR, keeping productive beta chains. Every entry covers one CDR3 protein and lists the most common genes and DNA from its rows. In this record, the V and J calls reflect TCRdb's handling and not the investigators' own analysis. Across this sample there are hundreds of thousands of distinct CDR3 sequences, with 8.6% seen only once. The ten largest clones represent roughly 0.97% of the sample.

All donors were healthy Caucasians. The twin cohort comprised three pairs of female monozygotic twins, all aged roughly 18 to 29 years. The RNA used for TCR libraries was isolated from peripheral blood mononuclear cells. These data were also filed under a second study, of yellow fever vaccine responses in identical twins. The second paper states: According to the authors, in identical twins the way T cells responded to vaccination appeared partly convergent and partly personalized. Focusing on identical twins, the study followed the T cell clones that responded to the vaccine, and did so with precision.

The V and J genes are TRBV6-2 or TRBV6-3 and TRBJ2-1; the D gene cannot be named for sure. The receptor comes from a woman aged 18-29 years in good health. The sequenced material came from PBMCs. The bases read TGTGCCAGCAGTTACTCGGTTCTCAGCTCCTACAATGAGCAGTTCTTC. Its translation reads: CASSYSVLSSYNEQFF.